The source of this T cell receptor (beta chain) is a study of monozygotic twins with inflammatory bowel disease. Regarding the study as a whole: IBD patients exhibited fewer clonotypes shared with other individuals than healthy twins, particularly with disease activity.

In the case of this clonotype: The target antigen is unknown.

Germline V CDR1 and CDR2: MDHEN, SYDVKM. This CDR3 spans 14 amino acids. TCRdb re-called the 5' RACE reads; one entry per CDR3 protein, DNA not given. The listing records around 450,000 distinct CDR3 sequences. The sequence was collected from a human donor with ulcerative colitis or Crohn's disease, or a healthy co-twin of an affected twin (not recorded which). The gene calls are TRBV28 and TRBJ2-7. Material for sequencing was blood. The chain's CDR3 is CASSSYRGSYEQYF.